This T cell receptor beta chain was documented in a study of control samples from healthy donors and cancer patients. Per the germline V gene, CDR1 is LGHDT and CDR2 is YNNKEL (reference sequence). The ends were cut back, 1 base at V and 7 bases at J, with 10 bases in the middle. This CDR3 is 13 amino acids long. Produced via immunoSEQ multiplex PCR; TCRdb's table is partial and in-frame only. Of roughly 41,000 clones in the sample, approximately 94% were seen once. The receptor comes from a man aged 60 to 69 in good health. Sequencing used blood. The V call is TRBV3-1 (or the pseudogene TRBV3-2), the J call TRBJ1-2; tentatively, D is TRBD1 (6 bases). CDR3 sequence: CASSQGTDSGYTF. As DNA, the CDR3 is TGTGCCAGCAGCCAAGGGACAGATAGTGGCTACACCTTC.